A single sample gave rise to the 6 T cell receptor beta chains below, sequenced in a study of neoadjuvant anti-PD-1 for oral cavity cancer. The data were produced by immunoSEQ multiplex PCR, yet TCRdb's version contains in-frame clones alone and is incomplete. Here the sample spans roughly 46,000 clones, 60% to 80% being singletons. Time point given: after neoadjuvant nivolumab, at surgical resection. Sequencing was performed on PBMCs, taken after nivolumab (anti-PD-1) treatment. Receptor source: a person aged 35-80 years with oral cavity squamous cell carcinoma.

V usage is TRBV27 and J usage is TRBJ1-4; tentative D call: TRBD1 (5 bases). V lost 6 bases to trimming and J lost 0 bases, with 14 bases between them. CDR3 length equals 16 residues. Looked up from germline, CDR1 is MNHEY and CDR2 is SMNVEV (reference sequence). The CDR3 spells CASSPGRGATNEKLFF. CDR3 DNA: TGTGCCAGCAGCCCGGGGCGGGGGGCAACTAATGAAAAACTGTTTTTT.

As to this clone: This sample includes further DNA sequences coding for the same CDR3. The genes are TRBV10-1 and TRBJ1-2, with D perhaps TRBD1 (5 bases). Germline V gives CDR1 WNHNN, CDR2 SYGVQD (reference sequence). The ends were cut back, 3 bases at V and 8 bases at J, with 19 bases in the middle. The CDR3 contains 15 residues. The CDR3 region is CASSESSRVGYGYTF. For the CDR3, the DNA is TGCGCCAGCAGTGAATCGAGCAGGGTTGGCTACGGCTACACCTTC.

The chain uses TRBV5-1 and TRBJ2-3; D unclear. Trimming shortened V by 2 bases and J by 6 bases, and 16 bases separated the two germline ends. Germline CDR1 SGHRS, CDR2 YFSETQ. The CDR3 is made up of 15 amino acids. For the CDR3, the DNA is TGCGCCAGCAGCTTTGGCGGTCGAAGTCCCGATACGCAGTATTTT. Residues: CASSFGGRSPDTQYF.

This clone was detected only once. This rearrangement joins TRBV11-3 to TRBJ1-3; D gene ambiguous. Trimming took off 2 bases at V and 8 bases at J, with 10 bases between the two ends. This CDR3 has 13 amino acids. Germline V gene sequence: CDR1 SGHNT, CDR2 YENEEA. CDR3 bases: TGTGCCAGCAGCTTATCTGAAGGACACACCATATATTTT. It encodes CASSLSEGHTIYF.

V and J are TRBV7-9 and TRBJ1-3, with 8 bases that match TRBD1. CDR1 is SEHNR, CDR2 FQNEAQ, per germline (reference sequence). The CDR3 length is 16 residues. The V segment lost 3 bases and the J segment 0 bases; nucleotides outside the gene matches: 4. The CDR3 DNA reads TGTGCCAGCAGCTTTACCGGGACAGGCTCTGGAAACACCATATATTTT. Protein product: CASSFTGTGSGNTIYF.

DNA for the CDR3: TGTGCCAGTAGTTTCCGGGGACAGCAGAACACTGAAGCTTTCTTT. Residues: CASSFRGQQNTEAFF. The chain combines TRBV19 with TRBJ1-1, with 7 positions matching TRBD1. Per the germline V gene, CDR1 is LNHDA and CDR2 is SQIVND (reference sequence). The CDR3 sequence is 15 residues long. V was clipped by 5 bases and J by 1 base; unmatched bases: 7.